The entry that follows covers one T cell receptor beta chain sequence. This sample was included in a study of T cells in Graves' hyperthyroidism and ophthalmopathy. The CDR3 contains 15 residues. The germline V gene encodes CDR1 SEHNR and CDR2 FQNEAQ (reference sequence). After removal of 6 bases from V and 0 bases from J, the junction contained 3 bases not matched to a gene. Authors of the study amplified TCR beta CDR3 regions from RNA transcripts. Carried out on the TCR CDR3, a first-round RT-PCR used the HTBI primer set. From the multiplex PCR reads, TCRdb called clonotypes with MiXCR, one entry per CDR3 protein. The table shows just over 550,000 distinct CDR3 sequences, with more than 45% occurring only once.

The receptor was derived from a woman aged 18-29 years with Graves' hyperthyroidism. Sequenced sample: peripheral blood or thyroid tissue (not recorded which). This chain uses TRBV7-9 with TRBJ1-4, with 8 nucleotides matching TRBD1. The CDR3, as DNA: TGTGCCAGCAGTATGGACAGGGCAACTAATGAAAAACTGTTTTTT. Its protein is CASSMDRATNEKLFF.